This section outlines one TCR beta chain sequence together with its context. Its specificity is unknown. This sample stems from a study of T-cell memory formation after mild COVID-19. Looking at the study overall: The two donors had largely donor-specific TCR clusters. Overall study results and limits: Prior to infection, memory already included some responding clones, suggesting cross-reactive memory joined.

The authors produced TCR alpha and TCR beta cDNA libraries with sample barcodes and UMIs by 5'RACE using constant-segment primers. TCRdb recomputed calls from the 5' RACE reads with MiXCR, one row per CDR3 protein. The top ten hold approximately 4% of the sample, which has around 150,000 distinct CDR3 sequences, around a tenth seen once. This CDR3 is 18 amino acids long. The ends were cut back, 0 bases at V and 0 bases at J, with 19 bases in the middle. CDR1 is SGHRS, CDR2 YFSETQ, per germline. The chain employs TRBV5-1 and TRBJ2-7; D gene uncertain. The sequenced material came from PBMCs or a T cell subset sorted from them (not recorded which). This TCR came from a man between 18 and 29 years old who had mild COVID-19 (a few samples of this study predate the infection). Cell type and time point are not known. The CDR3 loop is CASSLVYPGKRVSYEQYF. The CDR3 region has the DNA TGCGCCAGCAGCTTGGTCTATCCAGGCAAACGAGTCTCCTACGAGCAGTACTTC.